These 15 T cell receptor beta chains originate from one sample sequenced in a study of cytomegalovirus exposure and HLA in healthy donors. Assay: immunoSEQ multiplex PCR; the TCRdb copy retains only in-frame clones and omits some. The table has some 140,000 clones, approximately 86% seen once; the top ten hold more than 20%. The sequenced sample was PBMCs. The receptors here all came from a man younger than 30 in good health and CMV-seropositive.

This rearrangement joins TRBV7-8 to TRBJ1-2, with unresolved D. Trimming removed 0 bases from V and 4 bases from J, with 18 bases in between. CDR1 is SGHVS and CDR2 is FQNEAQ in the germline V gene. The CDR3 is 17 residues long. The CDR3: CASSLAGGLRRLYGYTF. CDR3 bases: TGTGCCAGCAGCTTAGCGGGAGGGTTAAGGAGACTCTATGGCTACACCTTC. The full variable domain, in which reference TRBV7-8 and TRBJ1-2 provide the parts outside the CDR3, is GAGVSQSPRYKVAKRGQDVALRCDPISGHVSLFWYQQALGQGPEFLTYFQNEAQLDKSGLPSDRFFAERPEGSVSTLKIQRTQQEDSAVYLCASSLAGGLRRLYGYTFGSGTRLTVV.

The chain employs TRBV4-3 and TRBJ2-5; possible D gene TRBD2, 5 bases. The CDR3 runs to 16 residues. The germline V and J ends were trimmed by 1 base and 2 bases, with 14 bases remaining between them. The V gene's germline CDR1 is LGHNA and CDR2 YSLEER. CDR3 in DNA: TGCGCCAGCAGCCAAGGATCGGGGAGAGCTCAAGAGACCCAGTACTTC. This codes for CASSQGSGRAQETQYF.

The count of this clone is one. The chain employs TRBV4-3 and TRBJ1-2, with TRBD1 identical over 7 bases. The germline V gene encodes CDR1 LGHNA and CDR2 YSLEER. J was trimmed by 6 bases and V by 1 base; bases with no gene match: 11. CDR3 length equals 16 residues. The CDR3 coding sequence is TGCGCCAGCAGCCAAGGATTGGACAGGCTGTACCATGGCTACACCTTC. Translating gives CASSQGLDRLYHGYTF.

The rearrangement links TRBV18 to TRBJ2-7; 8 nucleotides line up with TRBD1. This CDR3 is 14 amino acids long. Trimming took 6 bases from V and 6 from J; bases not matched to a gene: 10. CDR1 KGHSH and CDR2 LQKENI come from the germline V gene. The CDR3 sequence: CASSPGGRPIEQYF. CDR3 coding DNA: TGTGCCAGCTCGCCAGGGGGCCGGCCGATCGAGCAGTACTTC.

The chain couples TRBV6-5 to TRBJ1-5, with D possibly matching TRBD1 (5 bases). The germline V gene encodes CDR1 MNHEY and CDR2 SVGAGI. This CDR3 is 14 amino acids long. Trimming took off 6 bases at V and 2 bases at J, with 11 bases between the two ends. The CDR3: CASRSGGGNQPQHF. DNA for the CDR3: TGTGCCAGCAGGAGTGGGGGGGGCAATCAGCCCCAGCATTTT.

The chain links TRBV5-1 to TRBJ2-6; D gene uncertain. The germline V gene encodes CDR1 SGHRS and CDR2 YFSETQ. The length of the CDR3 is 15 residues. V was trimmed by 0 bases and J by 3 bases, leaving 7 bases between them. The CDR3 DNA reads TGCGCCAGCAGCTTGGATGGGCTTGGGGCCAACGTCCTGACTTTC. Encoded protein: CASSLDGLGANVLTF.

V gene TRBV7-8 combines with J gene TRBJ1-5, with no clear D. Germline CDR1 is SGHVS and CDR2 is FQNEAQ. This CDR3 comprises 16 residues. Trimming removed 6 bases at V and 0 bases at J, with 15 bases between. The CDR3 loop is CASRSGGPYSNQPQHF. CDR3 in DNA: TGTGCCAGCAGATCGGGAGGGCCTTATAGCAATCAGCCCCAGCATTTT. Using reference TRBV7-8 and TRBJ1-5 for the parts outside the CDR3, the full variable domain is GAGVSQSPRYKVAKRGQDVALRCDPISGHVSLFWYQQALGQGPEFLTYFQNEAQLDKSGLPSDRFFAERPEGSVSTLKIQRTQQEDSAVYLCASRSGGPYSNQPQHFGDGTRLSIL.

The V call is TRBV7-2, the J call TRBJ2-7; tentative D call: TRBD2 (5 bases). The CDR3 has 14 residues. Germline-derived CDR1 and CDR2 are SGHTA and FQGNSA. Trimming left V 5 bases short and J 3 bases short, with 14 bases between. CDR3 sequence: CASSPTRAVYEQYF. The CDR3, as DNA: TGTGCCAGCAGCCCCACTAGGGCCGTCTACGAGCAGTACTTC.

The chain employs TRBV19 and TRBJ2-2; 10 bases are shared with TRBD1. Germline values: CDR1 LNHDA, CDR2 SQIVND (reference sequence). Unmatched junction bases numbered 12, after V lost 7 bases and J lost 7 bases. The CDR3 has 16 amino acids. In nucleotides, the CDR3 is TGTGCCAGTACCCCATTTCAGACAGGGGGCTTCGGGGAGCTGTTTTTT. Residues: CASTPFQTGGFGELFF. Variable domain in full (rest from reference TRBV19 and TRBJ2-2): DGGITQSPKYLFRKEGQNVTLSCEQNLNHDAMYWYRQDPGQGLRLIYYSQIVNDFQKGDIAEGYSVSREKKESFPLTVTSAQKNPTAFYLCASTPFQTGGFGELFFGEGSRLTVL.

The chain recombines TRBV13 with TRBJ2-7; TRBD1 matches 10 bases. From germline, CDR1 is PRHDT and CDR2 FYEKMQ (reference sequence). CDR3 size: 15 residues. The V segment lost 4 bases and the J segment 1 base; nucleotides outside the gene matches: 4. The CDR3 spells CASSSPGQGSYEQYF. CDR3 bases: TGTGCCAGCAGCTCGCCGGGACAGGGGTCCTACGAGCAGTACTTC.

This CDR3 reads CASSTTSGGTYEQYF. The CDR3 bases are TGTGCCAGCAGTACGACTAGCGGGGGCACCTACGAGCAGTACTTC. This rearrangement joins TRBV6-5 to TRBJ2-7; 12 nucleotides line up with TRBD2. V dropped 5 bases and J dropped 2; count of bases not matched to a gene: 4. Germline loops: CDR1 MNHEY, CDR2 SVGAGI. The CDR3 runs 15 residues.

The V call is TRBV28, the J call TRBJ1-2; 8 nucleotides match TRBD1. The CDR3 runs 13 residues. With 5 bases clipped from V and 8 bases from J, the junction kept 7 bases outside the gene matches. CDR1 is MDHEN and CDR2 is SYDVKM in the germline V gene. The CDR3 region is CASSLDRGEGYTF. CDR3 nucleotides: TGTGCCAGCAGTCTAGACAGGGGTGAAGGCTACACCTTC.

The chain employs TRBV7-2 and TRBJ2-7, with D maybe TRBD2 (6 bases). V lost 4 bases and J 7 bases, leaving 17 bases between the germline ends. Germline assignment: CDR1 SGHTA and CDR2 FQGNSA. The CDR3 loop spans 14 amino acids. As DNA, the CDR3 is TGTGCCAGCAGCTCCCTAGTAAACCGGGGGGAGCAGTACTTC. Translating it yields CASSSLVNRGEQYF.

The chain couples TRBV6-6 to TRBJ1-5, with D perhaps TRBD1 (5 bases). V was cut by 5 bases and J by 0 bases, with 14 bases left in between. The CDR3 contains 16 residues. The V gene's germline CDR1 is MNHNY and CDR2 SVGAGI (reference sequence). CDR3 bases: TGTGCCAGCAGTACAGCGACAGCTTATAGCAATCAGCCCCAGCATTTT. Translation: CASSTATAYSNQPQHF.

This clone was observed a single time. The chain combines TRBV25-1 with TRBJ1-2, with D maybe TRBD1 (6 bases). Germline assignment: CDR1 MGHDK and CDR2 SYGVNS. This CDR3 contains 17 residues. V was pared by 10 bases and J by 0 bases, with 24 bases between. The CDR3, as DNA: TGTGCCACCAGCTCTAGGAAGACAGGCGCCACTAACTATGGCTACACCTTC. It yields the protein CATSSRKTGATNYGYTF.